Listed below are T cell receptor beta chains from one sample, sequenced in a study of blood T cell repertoires in COVID-19. Produced via immunoSEQ multiplex PCR; TCRdb's table is partial and in-frame only. Of about 29,000 clones listed, 70% to 90% are singletons. Specimen: peripheral blood. These receptors all come from a woman over 75 with COVID-19, enrolled during active disease. Each CDR3 is given with its conserved first and last residue. The D gene is left open where the match is weak. Clone size is given for some rows only: seen once, a few or many times, or a class if the clone is expanded.

TGTGCCAGCAGCTTAGATGGACAAAGCACAGATACGCAGTATTTT	CASSLDGQSTDTQYF	NA	TRBV11-3	TRBJ2-3	NA
TGCGCCAGCAGCTTGGTCCCGGGTGCAACTAATGAAAAACTGTTTTTT	CASSLVPGATNEKLFF	NA	TRBV5-1	TRBJ1-4	NA
TGTGCCAGCAGTGAAGCAGTAGGACTGGGGAGCAATCAGCCCCAGCATTTT	CASSEAVGLGSNQPQHF	NA	TRBV6-1	TRBJ1-5	NA
TGTGCCAGCATGTTTCTCACTGAAGCTTTCTTT	CASMFLTEAFF	NA	TRBV2	TRBJ1-1	NA
TGCGCCAGCAGCCCGGGACAGGGAGCGGGAGCTTTCTTT	CASSPGQGAGAFF	TRBD1	TRBV5-1	TRBJ1-1	NA
TGTGCCAGCAGCTTGGACAGGGGGCCCTATGGCTACACCTTC	CASSLDRGPYGYTF	TRBD1	TRBV7-9	TRBJ1-2	few
TGTGCCAGCAGTGCGCTGGGCCCCTCTGGAAACACCATATATTTT	CASSALGPSGNTIYF	NA	TRBV2	TRBJ1-3	once
TGTGCCAGCAGCTTAGCAGGGAGACAGGCGCGGAATAATTCACCCCTCCACTTT	CASSLAGRQARNNSPLHF	NA	TRBV7-2	TRBJ1-6	NA
TGTGCCAGTAGTATAGGGGAGGGGGGGACCAAAAACATTCAGTACTTC	CASSIGEGGTKNIQYF	NA	TRBV19	TRBJ2-4	NA
TGTGCCAGCAGCACCCCGACAGGGGTCATGAACACTGAAGCTTTCTTT	CASSTPTGVMNTEAFF	TRBD1	TRBV7-8	TRBJ1-1	NA
TGTGCCAGCAGCTTAAGTCGGACAGGGAGATTCTACGAGCAGTACTTC	CASSLSRTGRFYEQYF	TRBD1	TRBV11-2	TRBJ2-7	NA
TGTGCCAGCAGTTTAATCGGGGATACGCAGTATTTT	CASSLIGDTQYF	NA	TRBV12-3/TRBV12-4	TRBJ2-3	NA
TGTGCCAGCAGCTTGACTTATAATTCACCCCTCCACTTT	CASSLTYNSPLHF	NA	TRBV5-8	TRBJ1-6	NA
TGTGCCAGCAGCTTAGTTCCCAGAAAAGAGACCCAGTACTTC	CASSLVPRKETQYF	NA	TRBV7-2	TRBJ2-5	NA
TGTGCCATCGCCGACACAGGGGTAGCTGGAAACACCATATATTTT	CAIADTGVAGNTIYF	TRBD1	TRBV10-3	TRBJ1-3	NA
TGTGCCAGCAGTGTAGGACAGAAAACGAACACTGAAGCTTTCTTT	CASSVGQKTNTEAFF	NA	TRBV2	TRBJ1-1	NA
TGTGCCATCAATCGGACACCGAACACTGAAGCTTTCTTT	CAINRTPNTEAFF	NA	TRBV10-3	TRBJ1-1	NA
TGTGCCAGCAAACCCATACTTTCTGGAAACACCATATATTTT	CASKPILSGNTIYF	NA	TRBV6-5	TRBJ1-3	NA
TGCGCCAGCAGCTTTGGCGACAGTTCTAATGAAAAACTGTTTTTT	CASSFGDSSNEKLFF	NA	TRBV5-1	TRBJ1-4	NA
TGTGCCTGGAGTGGAGGGGGCCGAAACACCATATATTTT	CAWSGGGRNTIYF	TRBD1	TRBV30	TRBJ1-3	once
TGTGCTAGTGGTTTGGGGACAGTAGGTAATGAAAAACTGTTTTTT	CASGLGTVGNEKLFF	NA	TRBV12-5	TRBJ1-4	NA
TGTGCCAGCAGCTTAAGCGTTGTCGGGACACACACCGGGGAGCTGTTTTTT	CASSLSVVGTHTGELFF	NA	TRBV7-2	TRBJ2-2	NA
TGTGCCAGCAGTGACTCTAGCGGTTCCTACAATGAGCAGTTCTTC	CASSDSSGSYNEQFF	NA	TRBV6-4	TRBJ2-1	NA
TGTGCCAGCAGCGAAGGGAGTTTCAGCCCCCAGCATTTT	CASSEGSFSPQHF	NA	TRBV6-1	TRBJ1-5	NA
TGTGCCAGCAGCCCCGACAACCCCCTTTCTGGAAACACCATATATTTT	CASSPDNPLSGNTIYF	NA	TRBV5-4	TRBJ1-3	NA
TGTGCCAGTAGTCCTCACAGGGGGCCCGGGGAGCTGTTTTTT	CASSPHRGPGELFF	TRBD1	TRBV19	TRBJ2-2	NA
TGCGCCAGCAGCGCGACAGGGGGAGGCGAGCAGTACTTC	CASSATGGGEQYF	TRBD1	TRBV10-2	TRBJ2-7	NA
TGCGCCAGCAGCCAAGCAGGGACAGGGAGGGGCTCCTACGAGCAGTACTTC	CASSQAGTGRGSYEQYF	TRBD1	TRBV5-1	TRBJ2-7	NA
TGTGCCAGCACTCGAGGTCATGAGCAGTTCTTC	CASTRGHEQFF	NA	TRBV5-4	TRBJ2-1	NA
TGTGCCAGCAGCTCATACAGGGATGGGAATCAGCCCCAGCATTTT	CASSSYRDGNQPQHF	NA	TRBV5-6	TRBJ1-5	few
TGTGCCAGCAGCGTAGGCGGCGCGGGGCTGCAGGACAATGAGCAGTTCTTC	CASSVGGAGLQDNEQFF	NA	TRBV9	TRBJ2-1	NA
TGTGCCAGCAGCCAATCGGGCGGGGGGACCTCAACCGAGCAGTACTTC	CASSQSGGGTSTEQYF	TRBD2	TRBV4-2	TRBJ2-7	NA
TGCGCCAGCAGCTTGGGGACAGGGTTGAACTATGGCTACACCTTC	CASSLGTGLNYGYTF	TRBD1	TRBV5-1	TRBJ1-2	NA
TGTGCCAGCAGCTTGCGGGGGTCCGGTGGAAACACCATATATTTT	CASSLRGSGGNTIYF	NA	TRBV11-2	TRBJ1-3	NA
TGTGCCAGCAGCCCCCACGGGGACAGGGGCCAGCCCCAGCATTTT	CASSPHGDRGQPQHF	TRBD1	TRBV7-8	TRBJ1-5	few
TGTGCCAGCACCCAAAGCGGTAGCGGGGGGCCCCCCCACTCCACAGATACGCAGTATTTT	CASTQSGSGGPPHSTDTQYF	TRBD2	TRBV7-8	TRBJ2-3	NA
TGTGCCAGCAGCTTAGGACGCCCCGTCAGGTCACCCCTCCACTTT	CASSLGRPVRSPLHF	NA	TRBV7-8	TRBJ1-6	NA
TGCGCCAGCAGCCTAGCCGGGGGGGAGAGCATTCAGTACTTC	CASSLAGGESIQYF	TRBD2	TRBV4-1	TRBJ2-4	NA
TGCGCCAGCAGCGGGGGAGGGACGAACACTGAAGCTTTCTTT	CASSGGGTNTEAFF	NA	TRBV5-1	TRBJ1-1	NA
TGTGCCAGCCGACGGGAAAAAGAGGCCTACGAGCAGTACTTC	CASRREKEAYEQYF	NA	TRBV5-4	TRBJ2-7	NA
TGTGCCAGCAGTCGGACAGGGAGTAACTATGGCTACACCTTC	CASSRTGSNYGYTF	TRBD1	TRBV6-5	TRBJ1-2	NA
TGTGCCAGCAGCCTCGGGGGGGCCTATGGCTACACCTTC	CASSLGGAYGYTF	NA	TRBV12-3/TRBV12-4	TRBJ1-2	NA
TGTGCCAGCAGCTTAGCGGGACAACTGAACACCGGGGAGCTGTTTTTT	CASSLAGQLNTGELFF	NA	TRBV7-8	TRBJ2-2	once
TGTGCCAGCAGCTTCCTCCAGGGGGCAGGTGAGCAGTACTTC	CASSFLQGAGEQYF	TRBD1	TRBV5-6	TRBJ2-7	NA
TGTGCCAGCAATCCGGGACAGGGCCTCTACGAGCAGTACTTC	CASNPGQGLYEQYF	TRBD1	TRBV2	TRBJ2-7	once
TGTGCCAGCAGTGAAAGGGGGACCTACGAGCAGTACTTC	CASSERGTYEQYF	NA	TRBV2	TRBJ2-7	NA
TGTGCCAGCAGCTTATCCGGAGGGACAGGATTCTCCTATAATTCACCCCTCCACTTT	CASSLSGGTGFSYNSPLHF	TRBD1	TRBV11-2	TRBJ1-6	once
TGTGCCAGCAGTTTATCGATAGCCCAGACAGGGTCGGAGGAAAAACTGTTTTTT	CASSLSIAQTGSEEKLFF	TRBD1	TRBV27	TRBJ1-4	NA
TGCGCCAGCAGTCCATCGGGACAGGGTAATTCACCCCTCCACTTT	CASSPSGQGNSPLHF	TRBD1	TRBV5-1	TRBJ1-6	once
TGCGCCAGCACCCTAATTCCAGGGGGGAACACTGAAGCTTTCTTT	CASTLIPGGNTEAFF	TRBD1	TRBV5-1	TRBJ1-1	NA
TGTGCCAGCAGTGGGGGACTTGAGCAGTTCTTC	CASSGGLEQFF	NA	TRBV6-6	TRBJ2-1	NA
TGTGCCATCAGTGAGACCCACGGGGGGTTATATACTGAAGCTTTCTTT	CAISETHGGLYTEAFF	NA	TRBV10-3	TRBJ1-1	NA